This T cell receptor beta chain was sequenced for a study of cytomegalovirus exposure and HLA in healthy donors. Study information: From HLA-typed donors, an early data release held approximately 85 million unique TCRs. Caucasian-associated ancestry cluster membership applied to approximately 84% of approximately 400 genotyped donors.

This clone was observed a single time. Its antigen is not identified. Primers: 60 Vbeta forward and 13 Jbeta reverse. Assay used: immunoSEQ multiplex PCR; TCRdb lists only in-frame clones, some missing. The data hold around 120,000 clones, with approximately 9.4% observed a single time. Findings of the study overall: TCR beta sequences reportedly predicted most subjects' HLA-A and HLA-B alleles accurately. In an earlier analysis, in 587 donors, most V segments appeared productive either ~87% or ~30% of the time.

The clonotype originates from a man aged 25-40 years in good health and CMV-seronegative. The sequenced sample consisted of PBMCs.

CDR3 coding DNA: TGTGCCAGCAGCTTAAGGACGGGAGGGCCGGGTGAGCAGTTCTTC. Amino acids: CASSLRTGGPGEQFF. V is TRBV7-8 and J is TRBJ2-1, with TRBD2 matching over 8 bases. There are 15 residues in the CDR3. The germline V gene encodes CDR1 SGHVS and CDR2 FQNEAQ. The J segment lost 9 bases and the V segment lost 2 bases, leaving 9 bases of the junction unmatched.